This T cell receptor beta chain was profiled in a study of T cell responses to AZD1222 COVID-19 vaccine. The germline V gene encodes CDR1 LNHDA and CDR2 SQIVND (reference sequence). Germline trimming cut 5 bases from V and 1 base from J; bases unmatched to any gene: 14. CDR3 length: 19 amino acids. Study-level points and caveats: There were mostly white British donors and more females than males, and clonal diversity was possibly underestimated.

Points on this clone: Its target is unknown.

This table comes from immunoSEQ multiplex PCR, and its TCRdb copy is limited to in-frame clones, with some not included. The table shows about 89,000 clones, with about nine tenths occurring only once. This specimen consisted of peripheral blood, obtained 28 days after the second AZD1222 dose. This sequence joins TRBV19 and TRBJ1-5, with TRBD1 matching 10 bases. This clonotype was sampled from an adult who received the AZD1222 COVID-19 vaccine. The CDR3 protein is CASSSPSGQGMISNQPQHF. The CDR3 DNA follows: TGTGCCAGTAGTTCACCCTCGGGACAGGGGATGATCAGCAATCAGCCCCAGCATTTT.